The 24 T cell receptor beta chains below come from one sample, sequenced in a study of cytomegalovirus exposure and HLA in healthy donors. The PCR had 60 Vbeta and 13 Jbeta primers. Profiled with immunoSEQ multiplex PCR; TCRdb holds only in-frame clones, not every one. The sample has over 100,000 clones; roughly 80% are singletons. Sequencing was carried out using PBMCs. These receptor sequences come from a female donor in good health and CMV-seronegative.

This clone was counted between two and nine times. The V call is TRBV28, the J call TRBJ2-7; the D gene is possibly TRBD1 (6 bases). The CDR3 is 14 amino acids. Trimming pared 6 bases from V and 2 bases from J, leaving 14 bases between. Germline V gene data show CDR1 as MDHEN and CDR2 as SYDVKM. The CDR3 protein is CASSPNPGAYEQYF. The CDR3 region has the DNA TGTGCCAGCAGCCCAAACCCAGGGGCCTACGAGCAGTACTTC.

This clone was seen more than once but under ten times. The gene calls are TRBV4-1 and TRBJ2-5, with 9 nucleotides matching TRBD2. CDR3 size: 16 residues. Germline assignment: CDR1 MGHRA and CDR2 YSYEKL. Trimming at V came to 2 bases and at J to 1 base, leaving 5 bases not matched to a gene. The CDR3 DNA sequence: TGCGCCAGCAGCCAACTTAGCGGGGGTCTCCAAGAGACCCAGTACTTC. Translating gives CASSQLSGGLQETQYF.

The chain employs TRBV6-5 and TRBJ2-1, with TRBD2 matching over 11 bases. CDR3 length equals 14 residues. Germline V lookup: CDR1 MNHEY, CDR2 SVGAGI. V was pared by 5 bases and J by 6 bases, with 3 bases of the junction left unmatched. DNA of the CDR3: TGTGCCAGCAGTATAGCGGGAGGGGGCAATGAGCAGTTCTTC. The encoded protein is CASSIAGGGNEQFF.

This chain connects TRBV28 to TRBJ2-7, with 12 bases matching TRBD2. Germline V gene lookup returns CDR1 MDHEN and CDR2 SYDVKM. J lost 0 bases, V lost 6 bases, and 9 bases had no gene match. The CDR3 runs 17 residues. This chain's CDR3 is CASSEGTSGPYSYEQYF. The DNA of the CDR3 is TGTGCCAGCAGCGAGGGGACTAGCGGGCCTTACTCCTACGAGCAGTACTTC.

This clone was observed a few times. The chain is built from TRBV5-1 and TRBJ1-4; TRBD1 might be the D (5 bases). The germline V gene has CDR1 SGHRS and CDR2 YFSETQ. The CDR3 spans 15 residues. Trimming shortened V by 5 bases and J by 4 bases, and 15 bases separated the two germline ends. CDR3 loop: CASSRDRESNEKLFF. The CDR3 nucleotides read TGCGCCAGCAGTCGGGACCGGGAGAGTAATGAAAAACTGTTTTTT. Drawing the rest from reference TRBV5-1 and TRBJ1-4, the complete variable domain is KAGVTQTPRYLIKTRGQQVTLSCSPISGHRSVSWYQQTPGQGLQFLFEYFSETQRNKGNFPGRFSGRQFSNSRSEMNVSTLELGDSALYLCASSRDRESNEKLFFGSGTQLSVL.

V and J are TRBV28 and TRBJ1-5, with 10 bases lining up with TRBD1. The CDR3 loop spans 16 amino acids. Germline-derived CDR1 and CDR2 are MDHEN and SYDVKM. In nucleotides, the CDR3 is TGTGCAGTAGACAGGGGGCATGTTGTAAGCAATCAGCCCCAGCATTTT. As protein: CAVDRGHVVSNQPQHF.

Here the CDR3 DNA reads TGTGCCAGTAGGGGACTAGCGGGAGTAGGCACAGATACGCAGTATTTT. Its translation is CASRGLAGVGTDTQYF. The rearrangement uses TRBV19 and TRBJ2-3, with TRBD2 identical over 14 bases. Germline CDR1 and CDR2: LNHDA and SQIVND (reference sequence). The CDR3 consists of 16 residues. The ends lost 6 bases at V and 1 base at J; junction bases unmatched: 3.

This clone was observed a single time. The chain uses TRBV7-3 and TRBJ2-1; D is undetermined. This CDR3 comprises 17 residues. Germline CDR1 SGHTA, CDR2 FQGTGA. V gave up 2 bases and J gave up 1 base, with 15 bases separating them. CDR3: CASSLLGGDGSYNEQFF. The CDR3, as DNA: TGTGCCAGCAGCTTATTAGGTGGAGACGGATCCTACAATGAGCAGTTCTTC. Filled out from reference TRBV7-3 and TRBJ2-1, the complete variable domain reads GAGVSQTPSNKVTEKGKYVELRCDPISGHTALYWYRQSLGQGPEFLIYFQGTGAADDSGLPNDRFFAVRPEGSVSTLKIQRTERGDSAVYLCASSLLGGDGSYNEQFFGPGTRLTVL.

The CDR3 here is CASRVQANQPQHF. The CDR3 DNA follows: TGTGCCAGCAGGGTGCAAGCCAATCAGCCCCAGCATTTT. This chain connects TRBV28 to TRBJ1-5; the D is unclear. In germline, CDR1 is MDHEN, CDR2 SYDVKM. V shed 6 bases and J shed 3 bases, with 9 bases lying between them. The CDR3 spans 13 residues.

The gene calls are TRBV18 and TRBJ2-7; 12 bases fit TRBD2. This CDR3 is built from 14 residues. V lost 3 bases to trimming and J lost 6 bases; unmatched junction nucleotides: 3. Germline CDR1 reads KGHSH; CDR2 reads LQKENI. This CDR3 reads CASSPTSGSGEQYF. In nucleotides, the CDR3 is TGTGCCAGCTCACCGACTAGCGGGAGCGGCGAGCAGTACTTC.

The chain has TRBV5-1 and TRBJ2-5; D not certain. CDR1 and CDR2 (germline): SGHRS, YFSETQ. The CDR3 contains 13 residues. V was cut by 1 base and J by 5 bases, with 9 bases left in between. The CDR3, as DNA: TGCGCCAGCAGCTTGAGTAGTATGGAGACCCAGTACTTC. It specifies CASSLSSMETQYF.

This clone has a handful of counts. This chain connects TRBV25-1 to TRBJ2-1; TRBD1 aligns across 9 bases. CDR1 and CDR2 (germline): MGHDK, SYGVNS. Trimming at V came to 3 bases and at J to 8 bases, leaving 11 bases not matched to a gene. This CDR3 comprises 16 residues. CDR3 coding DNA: TGTGCCAGCAGTGACCATGGGACAGGGAAGTTCGATGAGCAGTTCTTC. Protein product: CASSDHGTGKFDEQFF.

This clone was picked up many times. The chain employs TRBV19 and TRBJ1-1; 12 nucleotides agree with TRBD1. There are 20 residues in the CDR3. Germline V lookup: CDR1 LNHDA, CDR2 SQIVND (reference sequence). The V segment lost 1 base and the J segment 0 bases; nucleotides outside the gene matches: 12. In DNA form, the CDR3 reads TGTGCCAGTAGTATAGGGGTGGGACAGGGGGCCGTGCGTATGAACACTGAAGCTTTCTTT. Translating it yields CASSIGVGQGAVRMNTEAFF.

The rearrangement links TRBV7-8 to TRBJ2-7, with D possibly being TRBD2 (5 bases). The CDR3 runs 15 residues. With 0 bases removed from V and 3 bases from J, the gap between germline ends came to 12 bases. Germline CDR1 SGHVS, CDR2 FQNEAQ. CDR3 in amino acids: CASSLAPGSVYEQYF. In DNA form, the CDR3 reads TGTGCCAGCAGCTTAGCCCCGGGATCCGTCTACGAGCAGTACTTC.

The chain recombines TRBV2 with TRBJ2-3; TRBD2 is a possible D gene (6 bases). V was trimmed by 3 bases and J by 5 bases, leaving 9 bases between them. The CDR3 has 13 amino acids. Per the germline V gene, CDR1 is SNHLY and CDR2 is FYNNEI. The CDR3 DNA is TGTGCCAGCAGTGAGGAGCGGGTAGATACGCAGTATTTT. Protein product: CASSEERVDTQYF.

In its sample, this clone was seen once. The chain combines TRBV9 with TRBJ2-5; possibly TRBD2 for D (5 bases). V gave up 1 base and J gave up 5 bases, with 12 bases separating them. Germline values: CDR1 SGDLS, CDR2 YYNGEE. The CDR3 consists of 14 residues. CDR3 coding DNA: TGTGCCAGCAGCGTATGGGTCTCGGGGGAGACCCAGTACTTC. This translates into CASSVWVSGETQYF.

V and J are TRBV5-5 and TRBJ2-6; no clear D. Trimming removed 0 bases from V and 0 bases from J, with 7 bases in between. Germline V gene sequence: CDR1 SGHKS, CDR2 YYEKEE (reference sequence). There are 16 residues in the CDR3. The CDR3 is CASSLGQFSGANVLTF. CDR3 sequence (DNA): TGTGCCAGCAGCTTGGGGCAGTTCTCTGGGGCCAACGTCCTGACTTTC.

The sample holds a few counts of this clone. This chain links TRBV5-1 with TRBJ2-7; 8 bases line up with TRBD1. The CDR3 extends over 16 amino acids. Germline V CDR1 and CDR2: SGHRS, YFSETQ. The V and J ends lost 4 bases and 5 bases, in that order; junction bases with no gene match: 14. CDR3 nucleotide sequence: TGCGCCAGCAGCCCCAGAGGGACAGGCCAAGGAAACGAGCAGTACTTC. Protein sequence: CASSPRGTGQGNEQYF.

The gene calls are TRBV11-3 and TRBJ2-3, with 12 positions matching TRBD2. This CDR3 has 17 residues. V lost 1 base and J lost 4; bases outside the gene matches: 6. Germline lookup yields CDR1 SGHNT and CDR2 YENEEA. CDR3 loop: CASSLGLAGVAADTQYF. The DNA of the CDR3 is TGTGCCAGCAGCTTAGGACTAGCGGGAGTAGCCGCAGATACGCAGTATTTT.

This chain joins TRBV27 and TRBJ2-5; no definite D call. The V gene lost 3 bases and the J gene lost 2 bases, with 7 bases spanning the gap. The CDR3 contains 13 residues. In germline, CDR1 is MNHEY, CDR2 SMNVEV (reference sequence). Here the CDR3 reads CASSFMSQETQYF. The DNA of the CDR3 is TGTGCCAGCAGTTTTATGTCTCAAGAGACCCAGTACTTC.

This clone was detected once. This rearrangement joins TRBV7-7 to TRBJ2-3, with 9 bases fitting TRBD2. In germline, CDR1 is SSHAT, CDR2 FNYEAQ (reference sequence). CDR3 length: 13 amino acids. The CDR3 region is CASAGGPLDTQYF. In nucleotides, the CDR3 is TGTGCTAGCGCGGGAGGGCCTCTAGATACGCAGTATTTT.

The CDR3: CATSRGQGWETQYF. For the CDR3, the DNA is TGTGCCACCAGCAGAGGCCAGGGGTGGGAGACCCAGTACTTC. The chain has TRBV15 and TRBJ2-5; TRBD1 might be the D (6 bases). Germline V gene lookup returns CDR1 LNHNV and CDR2 YYDKDF (reference sequence). The V and J ends lost 1 base and 5 bases respectively, with 11 bases between them. This CDR3 contains 14 residues.

Here the CDR3 DNA reads TGTGCCAGCAGTGAGCGGACACCAACTAATGAAAAACTGTTTTTT. Protein product: CASSERTPTNEKLFF. V is TRBV6-1 and J is TRBJ1-4; possibly TRBD1 for D (5 bases). The V gene's germline CDR1 is MNHNS and CDR2 SASEGT. This CDR3 comprises 15 residues. The V end lost 3 bases, the J end lost 0 bases, and 8 bases lay between the germline ends.

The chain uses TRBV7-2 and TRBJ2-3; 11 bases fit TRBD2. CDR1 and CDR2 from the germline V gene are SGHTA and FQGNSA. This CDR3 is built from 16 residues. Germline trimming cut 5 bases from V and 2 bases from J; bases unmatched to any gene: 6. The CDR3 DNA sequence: TGTGCCAGCAGCACGGGACTAGCGGACTACACAGATACGCAGTATTTT. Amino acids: CASSTGLADYTDTQYF.